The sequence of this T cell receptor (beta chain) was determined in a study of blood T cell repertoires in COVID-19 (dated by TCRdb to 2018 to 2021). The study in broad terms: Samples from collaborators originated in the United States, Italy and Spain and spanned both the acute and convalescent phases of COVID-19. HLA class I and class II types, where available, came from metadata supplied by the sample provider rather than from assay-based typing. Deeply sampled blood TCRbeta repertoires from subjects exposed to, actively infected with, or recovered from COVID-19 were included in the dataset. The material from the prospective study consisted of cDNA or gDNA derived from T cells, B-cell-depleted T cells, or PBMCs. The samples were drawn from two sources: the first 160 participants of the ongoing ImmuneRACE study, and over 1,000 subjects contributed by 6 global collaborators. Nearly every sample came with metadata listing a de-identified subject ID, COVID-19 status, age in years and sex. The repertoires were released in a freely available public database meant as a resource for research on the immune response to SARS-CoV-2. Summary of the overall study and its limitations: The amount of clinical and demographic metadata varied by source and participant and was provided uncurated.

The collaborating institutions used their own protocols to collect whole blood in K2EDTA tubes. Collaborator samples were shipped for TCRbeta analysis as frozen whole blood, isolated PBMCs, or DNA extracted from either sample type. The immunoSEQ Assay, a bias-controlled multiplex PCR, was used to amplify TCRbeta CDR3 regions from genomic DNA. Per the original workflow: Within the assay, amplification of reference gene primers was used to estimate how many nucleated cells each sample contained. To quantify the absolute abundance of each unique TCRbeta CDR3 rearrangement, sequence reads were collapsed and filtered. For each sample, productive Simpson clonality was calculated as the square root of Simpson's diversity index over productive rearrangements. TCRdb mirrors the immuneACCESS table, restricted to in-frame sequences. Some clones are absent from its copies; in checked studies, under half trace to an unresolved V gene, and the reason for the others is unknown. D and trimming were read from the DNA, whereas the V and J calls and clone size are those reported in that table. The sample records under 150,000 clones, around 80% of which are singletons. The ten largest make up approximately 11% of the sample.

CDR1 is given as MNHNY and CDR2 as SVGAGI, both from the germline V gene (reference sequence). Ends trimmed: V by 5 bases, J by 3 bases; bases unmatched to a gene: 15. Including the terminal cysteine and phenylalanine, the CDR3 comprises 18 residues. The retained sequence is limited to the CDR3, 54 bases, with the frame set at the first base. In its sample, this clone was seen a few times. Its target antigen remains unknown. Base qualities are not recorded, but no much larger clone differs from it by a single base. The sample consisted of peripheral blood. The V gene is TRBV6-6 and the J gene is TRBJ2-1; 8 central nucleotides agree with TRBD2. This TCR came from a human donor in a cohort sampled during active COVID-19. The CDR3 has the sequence CASSPGLFSGVGYNEQFF. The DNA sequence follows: TGTGCCAGCAGTCCTGGCCTTTTTAGCGGGGTTGGCTACAATGAGCAGTTCTTC.